A single sample is the source of the 20 T cell receptor beta chains below, sequenced in a study of regulatory T cells in long-lasting Graves disease. Time point of the sample: persistent/refractory GD, antithyroid drugs over 5 years with positive TRAb. From RNA extracted from PBMCs, the TCR library was made. Building the TCR beta libraries relied on iRepertoire HTBI primers, and CDR3 regions underwent Arm-PCR. TCRdb re-analysed the multiplex PCR reads in MiXCR, keeping a single row per CDR3 protein. The sample includes roughly 500,000 distinct CDR3 sequences, under 25% of them seen just once. This material consisted of peripheral blood mononuclear cells (PBMCs), taken when the disease was refractory, from a patient treated with antithyroid drugs. Receptor source: a female donor with Graves disease.

This chain connects TRBV20-1 to TRBJ2-1; tentatively, D is TRBD2 (5 bases). With 0 bases removed from V and 9 bases from J, the gap between germline ends came to 15 bases. The CDR3 sequence is 14 residues long. Germline CDR1 reads DFQATT; CDR2 reads SNEGSKA (reference sequence). This CDR3 reads CSARDLWETFEQFF. Here the CDR3 DNA reads TGCAGTGCTAGAGATTTGTGGGAGACATTTGAGCAGTTCTTC.

This clonotype was detected only a few times. The chain carries TRBV24-1 and TRBJ2-2; the match to TRBD2 covers 15 bases. This CDR3 has 19 residues. From germline, CDR1 is KGHDR and CDR2 SFDVKD. V lost 4 bases and J lost 5; bases outside the gene matches: 10. CDR3 region: CATSDSGLAGGVWTGELFF. CDR3 bases: TGTGCCACCAGTGACTCCGGACTAGCGGGAGGGGTATGGACCGGGGAGCTGTTTTTT.

This clonotype was seen many times. This chain connects TRBV20-1 to TRBJ2-7; 8 bases map to TRBD1. CDR1 DFQATT and CDR2 SNEGSKA come from the germline V gene (reference sequence). The CDR3 loop spans 14 amino acids. V lost 0 bases to trimming and J lost 2 bases; unmatched junction nucleotides: 3. The CDR3 DNA is TGCAGTGCTAGAGATCGGGACAGGACCTACGAGCAGTACTTC. Its protein is CSARDRDRTYEQYF.

This clonotype has a handful of counts. The rearrangement joins TRBV7-2 to TRBJ1-1, with no clear D. The CDR3 has 12 residues. V was clipped by 10 bases and J by 7 bases, with 16 bases between them. From germline, CDR1 is SGHTA and CDR2 FQGNSA. In nucleotides, the CDR3 is TGTGCCACTCGGACGGCGGACCTTGAAGCTTTCTTT. Translation gives CATRTADLEAFF.

V is TRBV28 and J is TRBJ2-2, with D uncertain. Deletions cut 4 bases from V and 6 bases from J, with 9 bases between. The germline gives CDR1 MDHEN, CDR2 SYDVKM. The CDR3 is 13 amino acids. The CDR3 nucleotides are TGTGCCAGCAGTTCCCCGGATGCCGGGGAGCTGTTTTTT. This gives the protein CASSSPDAGELFF.

This clonotype has more than one count but fewer than ten. This chain links TRBV20-1 with TRBJ2-5; D gene ambiguous. Matching the DNA end better, TRBJ2-1 makes the J call doubtful. The CDR3 totals 11 residues. The germline V gene encodes CDR1 DFQATT and CDR2 SNEGSKA (reference sequence). The CDR3 region has the DNA TGCAGTGCTAGGAGGAGCAATGAGCAGTTCTTC. It encodes CSARRSNEQFF.

This clonotype was observed a handful of times. The V gene is TRBV20-1, the J gene TRBJ2-1; D remains unclear. Germline lookup yields CDR1 DFQATT and CDR2 SNEGSKA (reference sequence). V lost 3 bases, J lost 9 bases, and 9 bases lay in between. The CDR3 consists of 11 residues. In DNA form, the CDR3 reads TGCAGTGCTAGTCTCGGTGTTGAGCAGTTCTTC. This sequence encodes CSASLGVEQFF.

This clonotype was seen ten or more times. The V gene is TRBV30, the J gene TRBJ1-2; the D is unclear. Trimming removed 3 bases from V and 0 bases from J, with 8 bases in between. Germline V CDR1 and CDR2: GTSNPN, SVGIG (reference sequence). The CDR3 totals 13 residues. The CDR3 loop reads CAWSSDSNYGYTF. In DNA form, the CDR3 reads TGTGCCTGGAGCTCGGATTCTAACTATGGCTACACCTTC.

This clonotype has more than one count but fewer than ten. The chain couples TRBV29-1 to TRBJ1-5; D is possibly TRBD1 (6 bases). From germline, CDR1 is SQVTM and CDR2 ANQGSEA. The CDR3 contains 13 residues. V was cut by 6 bases and J by 3 bases, with 12 bases left in between. CDR3 sequence: CSVAGTFNQPQHF. The CDR3 DNA reads TGCAGCGTCGCCGGGACATTCAATCAGCCCCAGCATTTT.

This clonotype showed up just a few times. This chain uses TRBV6-5 with TRBJ2-3; unclear D gene. The CDR3 is 15 residues long. The germline V and J ends were trimmed by 3 bases and 3 bases, with 13 bases remaining between them. Per germline, CDR1 MNHEY and CDR2 SVGAGI. For the CDR3, the DNA is TGTGCCAGCAGTTATGCGGTTGTGGTTACAGATACGCAGTATTTT. It encodes CASSYAVVVTDTQYF.

The gene calls are TRBV28 and TRBJ2-1; the match to TRBD2 covers 13 bases. This CDR3 comprises 14 residues. Per the germline V gene, CDR1 is MDHEN and CDR2 is SYDVKM. V gave up 8 bases and J gave up 4 bases; unmatched junction bases: 2. The CDR3 DNA reads TGTGCCAGCGGACTAGCGGGAGTTTACAATGAGCAGTTCTTC. This codes for CASGLAGVYNEQFF.

In this sample, this clonotype turned up many times. V is TRBV28 and J is TRBJ1-1; D is uncertain. From germline, CDR1 is MDHEN and CDR2 SYDVKM. The CDR3 contains 15 residues. The V end lost 2 bases, the J end lost 0 bases, and 10 bases lay between the germline ends. The CDR3 region has the DNA TGTGCCAGCAGTTTAGTCGCCCCTATGAACACTGAAGCTTTCTTT. Protein sequence: CASSLVAPMNTEAFF.

The chain uses TRBV27 and TRBJ1-1; a weak D match, TRBD1 (5 bases). V was clipped by 8 bases and J by 0 bases, with 16 bases between them. The CDR3 sequence is 15 residues long. Germline CDR1 and CDR2: MNHEY and SMNVEV (reference sequence). DNA of the CDR3: TGTGCCAGCGGGGGGTCACAGGAGATGAACACTGAAGCTTTCTTT. As protein: CASGGSQEMNTEAFF.

This clonotype was seen ten or more times. The chain employs TRBV2 and TRBJ1-1; D remains unclear. This CDR3 is built from 13 residues. The V end lost 4 bases, the J end lost 4 bases, and 10 bases lay between the germline ends. Germline loops: CDR1 SNHLY, CDR2 FYNNEI. The CDR3 bases are TGTGCCAGCAGTGCCGGGATCGGCACTGAAGCTTTCTTT. This codes for CASSAGIGTEAFF.

This clonotype was seen ten or more times. The chain has TRBV12-3 or TRBV12-4 and TRBJ2-2; 8 bases map to TRBD1. The CDR3 covers 15 residues. Germline trimming cut 1 base from V and 5 bases from J; bases unmatched to any gene: 3. The CDR3 nucleotides are TGTGCCAGCAGTTTAGGGACAGGGTCAACCGGGGAGCTGTTTTTT. Translated, it gives CASSLGTGSTGELFF.

The chain links TRBV12-3 or TRBV12-4 to TRBJ1-5; D is uncertain. CDR3 length: 13 amino acids. V was shortened by 7 bases and J by 7 bases, with 14 bases between the two germline ends. The CDR3 sequence: CASTLVLYQPQHF. The CDR3 DNA follows: TGTGCCAGCACCCTGGTGCTTTACCAGCCCCAGCATTTT.

This clonotype was seen many times. The chain is built from TRBV12-3 or TRBV12-4 and TRBJ2-5; tentative D call: TRBD2 (7 bases). Trimming took off 7 bases at V and 1 base at J, with 16 bases between the two ends. The CDR3 sequence is 15 residues long. Here the CDR3 reads CASTKRGGLQETQYF. CDR3 nucleotides: TGTGCCAGCACTAAGAGGGGGGGCCTCCAAGAGACCCAGTACTTC.

This chain joins TRBV25-1 and TRBJ2-7, with a weak D call TRBD1 (6 bases). CDR1 and CDR2 (germline): MGHDK, SYGVNS. This CDR3 region has 13 residues. With 4 bases removed from V and 3 bases from J, the gap between germline ends came to 10 bases. The CDR3 protein is CASSADSYYEQYF. The CDR3 DNA reads TGTGCCAGCAGTGCGGACAGTTACTACGAGCAGTACTTC.

This clonotype appeared many times. CDR3 sequence (DNA): TGTGCCACGCTGGACAGGGGAGAGACTGAAGCTTTCTTT. Encoded protein: CATLDRGETEAFF. The V gene is TRBV27, the J gene TRBJ1-1, with 9 bases matching TRBD1. Per the germline V gene, CDR1 is MNHEY and CDR2 is SMNVEV (reference sequence). CDR3 length: 13 residues. J gave up 5 bases and V 10 bases, and 8 bases lay outside the gene matches.

This clonotype was counted ten times or more. The chain uses TRBV20-1 and TRBJ1-5; 8 bases align to TRBD1. Germline V gene data show CDR1 as DFQATT and CDR2 as SNEGSKA (reference sequence). CDR3 length: 13 amino acids. After removal of 5 bases from V and 5 bases from J, the junction contained 5 bases not matched to a gene. In DNA, the CDR3 is TGCAGTGCTGCGGACAGGGCACATCAGCCCCAGCATTTT. It translates to CSAADRAHQPQHF.